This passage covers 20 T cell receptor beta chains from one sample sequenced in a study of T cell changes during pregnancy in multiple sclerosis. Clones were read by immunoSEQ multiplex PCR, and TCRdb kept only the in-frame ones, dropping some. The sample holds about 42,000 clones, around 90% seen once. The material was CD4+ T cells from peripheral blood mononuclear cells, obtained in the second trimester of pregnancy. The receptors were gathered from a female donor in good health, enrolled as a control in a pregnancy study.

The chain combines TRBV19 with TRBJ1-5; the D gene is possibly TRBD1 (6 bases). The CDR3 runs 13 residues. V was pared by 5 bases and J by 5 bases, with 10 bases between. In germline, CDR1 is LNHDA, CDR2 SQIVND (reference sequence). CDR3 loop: CASSADSHQPQHF. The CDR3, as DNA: TGTGCCAGTAGTGCGGACAGTCATCAGCCCCAGCATTTT.

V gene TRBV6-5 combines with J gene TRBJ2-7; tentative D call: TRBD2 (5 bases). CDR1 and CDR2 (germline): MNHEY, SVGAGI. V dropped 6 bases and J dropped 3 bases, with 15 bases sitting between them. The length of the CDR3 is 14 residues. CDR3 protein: CASRSGGLRYEQYF. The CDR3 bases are TGTGCCAGCAGGAGCGGCGGACTTCGCTACGAGCAGTACTTC.

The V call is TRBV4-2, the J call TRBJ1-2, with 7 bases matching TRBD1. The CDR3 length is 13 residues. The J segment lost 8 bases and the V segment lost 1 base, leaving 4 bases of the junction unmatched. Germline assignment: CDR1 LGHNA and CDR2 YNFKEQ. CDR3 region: CASSQAGTDGYTF. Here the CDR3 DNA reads TGTGCCAGCAGCCAAGCGGGGACAGACGGCTACACCTTC.

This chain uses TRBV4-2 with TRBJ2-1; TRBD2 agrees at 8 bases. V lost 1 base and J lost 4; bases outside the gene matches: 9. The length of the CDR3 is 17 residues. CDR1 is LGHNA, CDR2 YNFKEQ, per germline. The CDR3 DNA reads TGTGCCAGCAGCCAAGGACGCAGCGGGAGTCTGTACAATGAGCAGTTCTTC. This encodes CASSQGRSGSLYNEQFF.

CDR3 DNA sequence: TGTGCCAGCAGTTTATCGGTAGCTAGCGGGGGGAAAAGGAATGAGCAGTTCTTC. It codes for CASSLSVASGGKRNEQFF. This rearrangement joins TRBV27 to TRBJ2-1, with 11 nucleotides matching TRBD2. Germline V gene data show CDR1 as MNHEY and CDR2 as SMNVEV (reference sequence). The CDR3 loop spans 18 amino acids. After removal of 0 bases from V and 7 bases from J, the junction contained 11 bases not matched to a gene.

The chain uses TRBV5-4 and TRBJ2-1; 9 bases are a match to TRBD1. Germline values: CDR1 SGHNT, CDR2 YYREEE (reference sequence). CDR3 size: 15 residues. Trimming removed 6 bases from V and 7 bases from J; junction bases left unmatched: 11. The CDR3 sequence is CASTQDRGLANEQFF. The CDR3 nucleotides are TGTGCCAGCACCCAGGACAGGGGCTTAGCGAATGAGCAGTTCTTC.

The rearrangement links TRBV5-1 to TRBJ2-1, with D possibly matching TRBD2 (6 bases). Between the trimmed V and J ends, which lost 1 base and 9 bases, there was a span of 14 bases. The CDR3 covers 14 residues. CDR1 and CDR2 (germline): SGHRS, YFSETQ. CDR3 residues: CASSLSAGRVEQFF. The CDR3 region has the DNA TGCGCCAGCAGCTTGAGCGCGGGACGAGTTGAGCAGTTCTTC. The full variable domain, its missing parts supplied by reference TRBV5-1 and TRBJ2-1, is KAGVTQTPRYLIKTRGQQVTLSCSPISGHRSVSWYQQTPGQGLQFLFEYFSETQRNKGNFPGRFSGRQFSNSRSEMNVSTLELGDSALYLCASSLSAGRVEQFFGPGTRLTVL.

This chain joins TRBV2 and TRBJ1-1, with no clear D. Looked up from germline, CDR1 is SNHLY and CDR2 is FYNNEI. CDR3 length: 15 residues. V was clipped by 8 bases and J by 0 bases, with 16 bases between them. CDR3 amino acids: CASSVSRNLNTEAFF. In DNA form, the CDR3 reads TGTGCCAGCTCCGTTTCGAGGAATCTGAACACTGAAGCTTTCTTT. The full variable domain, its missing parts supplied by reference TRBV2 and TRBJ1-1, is EPEVTQTPSHQVTQMGQEVILRCVPISNHLYFYWYRQILGQKVEFLVSFYNNEISEKSEIFDDQFSVERPDGSNFTLKIRSTKLEDSAMYFCASSVSRNLNTEAFFGQGTRLTVV.

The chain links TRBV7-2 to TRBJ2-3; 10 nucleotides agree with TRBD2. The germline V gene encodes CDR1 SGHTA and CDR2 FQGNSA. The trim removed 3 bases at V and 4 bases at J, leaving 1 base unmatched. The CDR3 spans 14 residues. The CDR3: CASSFLAGADTQYF. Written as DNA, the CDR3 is TGTGCCAGCAGCTTTCTAGCGGGAGCAGATACGCAGTATTTT.

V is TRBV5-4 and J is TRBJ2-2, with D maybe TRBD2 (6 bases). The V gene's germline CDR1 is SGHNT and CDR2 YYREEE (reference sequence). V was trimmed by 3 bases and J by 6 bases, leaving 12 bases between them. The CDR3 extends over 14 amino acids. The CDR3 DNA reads TGTGCCAGCAGCTCCGTGACTAGTGCCGGGGAGCTGTTTTTT. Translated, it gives CASSSVTSAGELFF.

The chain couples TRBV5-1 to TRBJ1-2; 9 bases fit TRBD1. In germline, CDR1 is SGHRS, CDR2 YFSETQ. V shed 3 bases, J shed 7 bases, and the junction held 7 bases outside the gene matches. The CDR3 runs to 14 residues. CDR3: CASSWGDRDAGYTF. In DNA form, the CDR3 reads TGCGCCAGCAGCTGGGGGGACAGGGATGCTGGCTACACCTTC.

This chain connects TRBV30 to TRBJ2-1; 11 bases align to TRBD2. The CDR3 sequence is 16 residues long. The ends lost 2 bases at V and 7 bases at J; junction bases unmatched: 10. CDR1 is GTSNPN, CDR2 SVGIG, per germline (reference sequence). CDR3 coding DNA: TGTGCCTGGAGTCTTAGCGGGAGGGCCGGGTGGAATGAGCAGTTCTTC. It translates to CAWSLSGRAGWNEQFF.

CDR3 residues: CASGGGWGEQFF. The CDR3 DNA reads as TGTGCCAGCGGAGGGGGCTGGGGTGAGCAGTTCTTC. V gene TRBV7-2 combines with J gene TRBJ2-1, with D maybe TRBD1 (7 bases). The V gene lost 8 bases and the J gene lost 9 bases, with 14 bases spanning the gap. The V gene's germline CDR1 is SGHTA and CDR2 FQGNSA. This CDR3 is 12 amino acids long.

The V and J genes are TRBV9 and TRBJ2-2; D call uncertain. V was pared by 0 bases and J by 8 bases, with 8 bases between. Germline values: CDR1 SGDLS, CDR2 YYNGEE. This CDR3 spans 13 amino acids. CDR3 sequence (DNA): TGTGCCAGCAGCGTAGAGTCCAGGGGGGAGCTGTTTTTT. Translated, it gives CASSVESRGELFF.

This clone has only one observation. CDR3 coding DNA: TGTGCCAGCAGTGAAGCAGGTCAGACAGGGACGACAAGAATTAGCAATCAGCCCCAGCATTTT. Its translation: CASSEAGQTGTTRISNQPQHF. The rearrangement uses TRBV6-1 and TRBJ1-5, with 7 bases fitting TRBD1. V shed 0 bases, J shed 0 bases, and the junction held 17 bases outside the gene matches. The CDR3 length is 21 residues. In germline, CDR1 is MNHNS, CDR2 SASEGT.

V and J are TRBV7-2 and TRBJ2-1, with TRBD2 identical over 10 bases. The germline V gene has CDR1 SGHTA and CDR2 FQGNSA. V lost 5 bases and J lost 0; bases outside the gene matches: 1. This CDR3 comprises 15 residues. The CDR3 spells CASSASGSSYNEQFF. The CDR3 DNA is TGTGCCAGCAGCGCTAGCGGGAGCTCCTACAATGAGCAGTTCTTC.

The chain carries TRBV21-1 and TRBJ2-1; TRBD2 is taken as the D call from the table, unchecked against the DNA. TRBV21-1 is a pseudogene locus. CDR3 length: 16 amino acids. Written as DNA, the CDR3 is TGTGCCAGCAGCAAAATTCGAGCGGTGTCCTACAATGAGCAGTTCTTC. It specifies CASSKIRAVSYNEQFF.

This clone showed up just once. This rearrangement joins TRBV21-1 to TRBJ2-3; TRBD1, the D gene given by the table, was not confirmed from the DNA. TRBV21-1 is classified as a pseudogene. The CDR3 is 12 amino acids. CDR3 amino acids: CASSKGQGPQYF. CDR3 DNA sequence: TGTGCCAGCAGCAAAGGACAGGGCCCGCAGTATTTT.

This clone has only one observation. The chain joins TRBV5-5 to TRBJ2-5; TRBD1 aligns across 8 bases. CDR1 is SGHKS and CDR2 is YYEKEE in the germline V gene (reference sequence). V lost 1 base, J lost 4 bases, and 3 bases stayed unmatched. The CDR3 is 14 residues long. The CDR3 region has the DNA TGTGCCAGCAGCTTGCCAGGGGGCGCAGAGACCCAGTACTTC. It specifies CASSLPGGAETQYF.

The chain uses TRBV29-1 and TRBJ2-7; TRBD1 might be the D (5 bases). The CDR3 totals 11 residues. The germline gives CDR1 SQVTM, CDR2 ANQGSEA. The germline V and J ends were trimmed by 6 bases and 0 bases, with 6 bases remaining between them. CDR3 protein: CSVTVSYEQYF. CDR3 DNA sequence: TGCAGCGTGACAGTCTCCTACGAGCAGTACTTC.